The entry that follows covers one T cell receptor beta chain sequence. The record originates from a study of blood T cell repertoires in COVID-19. Study-level information: Spain, Italy and the United States supplied samples that represented acute and convalescent COVID-19. Nucleic acid was either cDNA or gDNA, and it came from T cells, B-cell-depleted T cells, or PBMCs.

Germline CDR1 is MRHNA and CDR2 is SNTAGT. The CDR3 length is 15 residues. J was trimmed by 2 bases and V by 4 bases; bases with no gene match: 6. Original data processing: Estimated nucleated cell counts came from reference gene primer amplification. Some clones are missing from TCRdb's copy, which holds only in-frame ones; the method was immunoSEQ multiplex PCR. That table supplies the V and J calls and clone size; D and trimming were determined from the DNA. This table holds some 170,000 clones, roughly 80% found once. Specimen: peripheral blood. The gene calls are TRBV6-4 and TRBJ2-7; TRBD1 agrees at 9 bases. This TCR was sampled from a woman in her 70s with acute or convalescent COVID-19. CDR3 region: CASSGLRQGAYEQYF. In nucleotides, the CDR3 is TGTGCCAGCAGTGGTCTTAGACAGGGGGCCTACGAGCAGTACTTC.